This TCR beta chain was recovered during a study of T cell responses to AZD1222 COVID-19 vaccine. Using immunoSEQ multiplex PCR, the repertoire was profiled, and TCRdb retains in-frame clones only, with some absent. The table includes roughly 180,000 clones, approximately 90% detected once. Both about-4-week and about-12-week second-dose recipients were combined. Trimming cost V 2 bases and J 0 bases, with 8 bases left between them. This CDR3 is built from 15 residues. Germline lookup yields CDR1 KGHSH and CDR2 LQKENI. The clonotype comes from an adult who received the AZD1222 COVID-19 vaccine. The chain employs TRBV18 and TRBJ1-3; D is ambiguous. Source: peripheral blood, taken 28 days after the second AZD1222 dose. The CDR3 nucleotides read TGTGCCAGCTCACCAGAACTCGGCTCTGGAAACACCATATATTTT. This translates into CASSPELGSGNTIYF. The full variable domain, in which reference TRBV18 and TRBJ1-3 provide the parts outside the CDR3, is NAGVMQNPRHLVRRRGQEARLRCSPMKGHSHVYWYRQLPEEGLKFMVYLQKENIIDESGMPKERFSAEFPKEGPSILRIQQVVRGDSAAYFCASSPELGSGNTIYFGEGSWLTVV.